Below are 14 T cell receptor beta chains sequenced from a single sample in a study of post-analysis software for immune sequencing data. Study outcomes and limitations: Patients carried roughly five TRBV segments more frequently than controls did, and TRBV5-6, TRBV5-1 and TRBV20-1 were among them.

Unique molecular identifiers tagged the TCR beta cDNA libraries. TCRdb re-called the PCR reads through MiXCR, storing one row per CDR3 protein. The sample contains about 800,000 distinct CDR3 sequences, roughly 29% of which appear only once. Antigens for these TCRs are unknown. Specimen: blood. Receptors were obtained from a girl between 10 and 17 years old with multiple sclerosis.

The chain is built from TRBV7-2 and TRBJ2-5; D is ambiguous. The V gene's germline CDR1 is SGHTA and CDR2 FQGNSA. Trimming left V 2 bases short and J 5 bases short, with 9 bases between. The CDR3 spans 13 residues. CDR3 in DNA: TGTGCCAGCAGCTTAAGTTTATGGGAGACCCAGTACTTC. Translating gives CASSLSLWETQYF.

The rearrangement joins TRBV12-3 or TRBV12-4 to TRBJ2-5; D remains ambiguous. Trimming removed 6 bases from V and 11 bases from J, with 25 bases in between. The CDR3 consists of 15 residues. CDR3 in DNA: TGTGCCAGCAGCTACATCGGGCCACCCGTGGGTGAGCAGTACTTC. This sequence encodes CASSYIGPPVGEQYF.

This clonotype has more than one count but fewer than ten. The chain carries TRBV29-1 and TRBJ1-2; D is uncertain. This CDR3 has 13 amino acids. CDR1 SQVTM and CDR2 ANQGSEA come from the germline V gene. Trimming cost V 4 bases and J 6 bases, with 15 bases left between them. CDR3 in amino acids: CSVVFSPGDGYTF. The DNA of the CDR3 is TGCAGCGTTGTATTTAGCCCCGGGGATGGCTACACCTTC.

In its sample, this clonotype was seen a few times. The chain links TRBV29-1 to TRBJ2-7; possible D gene TRBD1, 5 bases. The J call may be wrong; the DNA end is better matched by TRBJ2-5. The CDR3 is 13 residues long. The germline gives CDR1 SQVTM, CDR2 ANQGSEA. The CDR3 DNA sequence: TGCAGCGTTGATCGGCAGGGCGAGGAGACCCAGTACTTC. Residues: CSVDRQGEETQYF.

This chain connects TRBV27 to TRBJ2-1; the D gene is possibly TRBD2 (5 bases). This CDR3 contains 15 residues. Trimming shortened V by 6 bases and J by 3 bases, and 15 bases separated the two germline ends. Germline loops: CDR1 MNHEY, CDR2 SMNVEV (reference sequence). DNA of the CDR3: TGTGCCAGCAGCTTGAGTCGGGGAAGCTACAATGAGCAGTTCTTC. It specifies CASSLSRGSYNEQFF.

Many counts were recorded for this clonotype. CDR3 region: CSAELAYSEQYF. CDR3 coding DNA: TGCAGTGCAGAACTAGCATATTCCGAGCAGTACTTC. The chain joins TRBV20-1 to TRBJ2-5; TRBD2 is a possible D gene (6 bases). Matching the DNA end better, TRBJ2-7 makes the J call doubtful. Per the germline V gene, CDR1 is DFQATT and CDR2 is SNEGSKA (reference sequence). The CDR3 consists of 12 residues.

This clonotype was recorded a few times. This chain joins TRBV18 and TRBJ2-1; 10 bases fit TRBD1. This CDR3 region has 15 residues. J was trimmed by 4 bases and V by 2 bases; bases with no gene match: 2. Per germline, CDR1 KGHSH and CDR2 LQKENI. DNA for the CDR3: TGTGCCAGCTCACCAAGGGACAGGGGTTACAATGAGCAGTTCTTC. Translated, it gives CASSPRDRGYNEQFF.

This sequence joins TRBV13 and TRBJ2-7; possible D gene TRBD2, 7 bases. In germline, CDR1 is PRHDT, CDR2 FYEKMQ (reference sequence). The V end lost 3 bases, the J end lost 4 bases, and 16 bases lay between the germline ends. This CDR3 is built from 15 residues. The DNA for the CDR3 is TGTGCCAGCAGCTTGGGAGGGGGAGCCTATTACGAGCAGTACTTC. Translating gives CASSLGGGAYYEQYF.

The V and J genes are TRBV9 and TRBJ2-1; the match to TRBD2 covers 11 bases. Germline V gene lookup returns CDR1 SGDLS and CDR2 YYNGEE. Trimming removed 0 bases from V and 9 bases from J; junction bases left unmatched: 11. This CDR3 is built from 17 residues. The CDR3: CASSVVILAGGHGEQFF. CDR3 nucleotides: TGTGCCAGCAGCGTAGTTATCCTAGCGGGAGGTCATGGTGAGCAGTTCTTC.

This chain joins TRBV20-1 and TRBJ2-7; maybe TRBD1 (5 bases). CDR1 is DFQATT and CDR2 is SNEGSKA in the germline V gene (reference sequence). CDR3 size: 14 residues. V lost 5 bases and J 6 bases, leaving 20 bases between the germline ends. The CDR3 loop reads CSAADTGDLGEQYF. The CDR3 bases are TGCAGTGCTGCGGATACAGGTGATTTAGGCGAGCAGTACTTC.

This clonotype has a handful of counts. V is TRBV10-3 and J is TRBJ2-3; either TRBD1 or TRBD2 may fit D (6 bases each). CDR1 is ENHRY, CDR2 SYGVKD, per germline. The CDR3 runs to 14 residues. Trimming stripped 8 bases from V and 1 base from J, with 13 bases between. This CDR3 is CAIWAEGGTDTQYF. The DNA for the CDR3 is TGTGCCATCTGGGCGGAGGGGGGCACAGATACGCAGTATTTT.

The V call is TRBV19, the J call TRBJ2-1; D unclear. The germline gives CDR1 LNHDA, CDR2 SQIVND (reference sequence). The CDR3 length is 14 residues. With 1 base removed from V and 5 bases from J, the gap between germline ends came to 9 bases. The CDR3 coding sequence is TGTGCCAGTAGTATAGGACGGGTGGACAATGAGCAGTTCTTC. Protein sequence: CASSIGRVDNEQFF.

For the CDR3, the DNA is TGTGCCAGCAGCTTGGGGGGCCAGAGAAATTCACCCCTCCACTTT. It yields the protein CASSLGGQRNSPLHF. The rearrangement uses TRBV5-6 and TRBJ1-6; maybe TRBD1 (5 bases). Germline assignment: CDR1 SGHDT and CDR2 YYEEEE. CDR3 size: 15 residues. Trimming took 0 bases from V and 7 from J, leaving 11 bases between them.

The J gene is TRBJ1-5, the V gene TRBV20-1; weak D call: TRBD1 (5 bases). Germline assignment: CDR1 DFQATT and CDR2 SNEGSKA (reference sequence). Trimming removed 5 bases at V and 0 bases at J, with 11 bases between. The CDR3 contains 14 residues. The CDR3 loop reads CSAPPDSSNQPQHF. CDR3 nucleotides: TGCAGTGCTCCCCCCGACAGTAGCAATCAGCCCCAGCATTTT.